The T cell receptor beta chain described here comes from a study of siplizumab effects on memory and regulatory T cells. Germline V gene sequence: CDR1 MNHNS, CDR2 SASEGT. With V trimmed by 8 bases and J by 8 bases, 11 bases remained unmatched. The CDR3 extends over 15 amino acids. TCR templates, around 9.3 x 10^4 per sample, were assayed. TCRdb's table, derived via immunoSEQ multiplex PCR, lists solely in-frame clones and lacks some. Seen here are about 82,000 clones, roughly 87% observed once, and the top ten hold roughly 1.5%. The chain couples TRBV6-1 to TRBJ2-2, with TRBD2 identical over 10 bases. This clonotype originated in a human donor in good health. Sequenced input: Tregs sorted from blood. CDR3 loop: CASGQAGGSPGELFF. CDR3 DNA: TGTGCCAGCGGTCAAGCGGGGGGGAGTCCAGGGGAGCTGTTTTTT.